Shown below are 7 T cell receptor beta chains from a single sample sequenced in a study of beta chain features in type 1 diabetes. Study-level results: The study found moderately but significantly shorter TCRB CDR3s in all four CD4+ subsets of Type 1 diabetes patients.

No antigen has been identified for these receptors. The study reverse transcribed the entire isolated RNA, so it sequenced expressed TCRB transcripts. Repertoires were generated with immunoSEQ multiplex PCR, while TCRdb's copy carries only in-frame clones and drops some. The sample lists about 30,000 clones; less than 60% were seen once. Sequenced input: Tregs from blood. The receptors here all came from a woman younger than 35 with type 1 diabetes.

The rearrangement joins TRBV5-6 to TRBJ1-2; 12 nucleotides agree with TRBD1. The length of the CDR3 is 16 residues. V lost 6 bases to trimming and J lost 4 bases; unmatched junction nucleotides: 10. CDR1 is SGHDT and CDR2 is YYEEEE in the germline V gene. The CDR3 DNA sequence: TGTGCCAGCATCTTCGGGACAGGGGGCCGGGGCTATGGCTACACCTTC. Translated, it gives CASIFGTGGRGYGYTF.

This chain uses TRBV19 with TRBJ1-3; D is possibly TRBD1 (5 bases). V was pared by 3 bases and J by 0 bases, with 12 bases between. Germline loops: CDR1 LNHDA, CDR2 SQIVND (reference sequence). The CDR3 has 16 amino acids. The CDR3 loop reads CASSIFGASSGNTIYF. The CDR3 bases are TGTGCCAGTAGTATTTTTGGGGCGAGCTCTGGAAACACCATATATTTT.

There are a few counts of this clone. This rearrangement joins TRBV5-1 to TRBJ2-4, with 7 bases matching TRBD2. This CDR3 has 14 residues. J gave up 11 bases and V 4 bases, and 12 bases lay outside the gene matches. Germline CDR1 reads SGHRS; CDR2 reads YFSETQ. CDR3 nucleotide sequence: TGCGCCAGCAGCGTGGGAGGGTCCGTGGTTGTTCAGTACTTC. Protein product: CASSVGGSVVVQYF.

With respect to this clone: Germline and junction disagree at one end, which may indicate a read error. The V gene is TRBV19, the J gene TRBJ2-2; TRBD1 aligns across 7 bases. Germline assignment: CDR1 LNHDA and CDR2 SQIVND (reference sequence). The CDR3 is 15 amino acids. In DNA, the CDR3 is TGTGCCAGTAATATAACCGACAGGGAAACCGGGGAGCTGTTTTTT. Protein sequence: CASNITDRETGELFF.

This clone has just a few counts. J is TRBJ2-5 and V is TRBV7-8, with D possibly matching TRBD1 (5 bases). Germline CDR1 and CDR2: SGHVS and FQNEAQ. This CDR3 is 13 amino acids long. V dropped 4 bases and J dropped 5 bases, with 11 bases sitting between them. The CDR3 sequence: CASSSQGRETQYF. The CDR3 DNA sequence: TGTGCCAGCAGCTCGCAGGGCCGGGAGACCCAGTACTTC.

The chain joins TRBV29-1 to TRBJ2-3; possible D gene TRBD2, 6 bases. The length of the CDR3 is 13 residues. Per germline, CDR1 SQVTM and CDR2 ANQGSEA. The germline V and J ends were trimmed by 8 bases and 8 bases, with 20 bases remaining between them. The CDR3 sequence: CSLLTGTGLTQYF. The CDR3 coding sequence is TGCAGCTTACTCACCGGGACTGGCCTTACGCAGTATTTT.

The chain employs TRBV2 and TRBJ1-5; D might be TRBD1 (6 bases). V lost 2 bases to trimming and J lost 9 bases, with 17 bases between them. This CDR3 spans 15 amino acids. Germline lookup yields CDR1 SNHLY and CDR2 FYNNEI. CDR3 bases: TGTGCCAGCAGTGAAAACGACAGGCGGGTGTCGCCCCAGCATTTT. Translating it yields CASSENDRRVSPQHF.